The clone carrying this T cell receptor beta chain occurred a few times. These data originate in a study of early T cells in non-severe SARS-CoV-2 infection. The CDR3 loop spans 15 amino acids. J was trimmed by 0 bases and V by 5 bases; bases with no gene match: 3. TCRdb re-analysed the 5' RACE reads in MiXCR, keeping a single row per CDR3 protein. Here the sample spans roughly 29,000 distinct CDR3 sequences, about 5.3% being singletons. The chain recombines TRBV12-3 or TRBV12-4 with TRBJ2-3, with 9 bases identical to TRBD2. Sequencing was carried out using whole blood. The TCR originated in an adult who was a healthcare worker with PCR-confirmed SARS-CoV-2 infection or an uninfected control (not recorded which). The CDR3 reads CASSISGGSTDTQYF. Written as DNA, the CDR3 is TGTGCCAGCAGTATCAGCGGGGGGAGCACAGATACGCAGTATTTT.